This T cell receptor (beta chain) appears in the sequencing data of a study of blood T cell repertoires in COVID-19. The CDR3 is made up of 16 amino acids. J was trimmed by 1 base and V by 4 bases; bases with no gene match: 4. Per the germline V gene, CDR1 is SGHRS and CDR2 is YFSETQ. Authors' methods: Counts of nucleated cells, estimated from reference gene primer amplification, were obtained. The method was immunoSEQ multiplex PCR; TCRdb's version includes in-frame clones alone and lacks a portion of them. V, J and clone size were drawn from that table, and D and trimming were deduced from the DNA. The table has 120,000 or so clones, around 80% seen once; the top ten hold 3.8%.

The rearrangement links TRBV5-1 to TRBJ2-3; TRBD2 aligns across 12 bases. This sequence originates from a woman aged 50 to 60 with acute or convalescent COVID-19. The sequencing sample was made of peripheral blood. CDR3 nucleotides: TGCGCCAGCAGCGCCCGACTAGCGGGAGGCACAGATACGCAGTATTTT. Amino acid sequence: CASSARLAGGTDTQYF.